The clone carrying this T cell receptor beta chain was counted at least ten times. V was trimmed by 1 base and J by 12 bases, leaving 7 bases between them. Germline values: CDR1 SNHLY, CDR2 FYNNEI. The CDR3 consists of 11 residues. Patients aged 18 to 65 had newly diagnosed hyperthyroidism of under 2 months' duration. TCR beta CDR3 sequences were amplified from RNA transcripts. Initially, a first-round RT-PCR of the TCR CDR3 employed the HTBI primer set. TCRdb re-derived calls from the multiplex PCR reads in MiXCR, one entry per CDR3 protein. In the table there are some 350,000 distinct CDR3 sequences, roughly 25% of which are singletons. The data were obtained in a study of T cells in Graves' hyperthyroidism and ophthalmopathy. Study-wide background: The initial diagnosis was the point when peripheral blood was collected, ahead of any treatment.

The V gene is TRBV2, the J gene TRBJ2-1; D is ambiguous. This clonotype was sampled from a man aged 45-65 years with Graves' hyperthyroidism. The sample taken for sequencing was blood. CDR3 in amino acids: CASSEDAAQFF. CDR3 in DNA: TGTGCCAGCAGTGAAGATGCCGCGCAGTTCTTC. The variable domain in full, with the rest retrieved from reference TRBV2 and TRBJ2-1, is EPEVTQTPSHQVTQMGQEVILRCVPISNHLYFYWYRQILGQKVEFLVSFYNNEISEKSEIFDDQFSVERPDGSNFTLKIRSTKLEDSAMYFCASSEDAAQFFGPGTRLTVL.